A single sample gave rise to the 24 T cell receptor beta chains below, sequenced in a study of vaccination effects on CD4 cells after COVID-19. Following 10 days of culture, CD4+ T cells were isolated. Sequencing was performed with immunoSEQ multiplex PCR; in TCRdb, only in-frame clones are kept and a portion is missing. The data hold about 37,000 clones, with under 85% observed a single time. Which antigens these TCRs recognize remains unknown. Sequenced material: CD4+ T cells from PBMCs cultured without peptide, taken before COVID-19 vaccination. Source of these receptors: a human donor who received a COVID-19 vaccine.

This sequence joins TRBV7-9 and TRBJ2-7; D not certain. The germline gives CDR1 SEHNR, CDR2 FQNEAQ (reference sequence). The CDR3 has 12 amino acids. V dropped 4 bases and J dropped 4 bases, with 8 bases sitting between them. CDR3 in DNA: TGTGCCAGCAGCTCACTATCATACGAGCAGTACTTC. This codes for CASSSLSYEQYF.

For the CDR3, the DNA is TGCGCCAGCAGCTTGGGCGGGGGGGCCGAGACAGATACGCAGTATTTT. Amino acid sequence: CASSLGGGAETDTQYF. This rearrangement joins TRBV5-1 to TRBJ2-3; 9 nucleotides match TRBD2. This CDR3 is built from 16 residues. With V trimmed by 0 bases and J by 3 bases, 5 bases remained unmatched. Germline CDR1 is SGHRS and CDR2 is YFSETQ.

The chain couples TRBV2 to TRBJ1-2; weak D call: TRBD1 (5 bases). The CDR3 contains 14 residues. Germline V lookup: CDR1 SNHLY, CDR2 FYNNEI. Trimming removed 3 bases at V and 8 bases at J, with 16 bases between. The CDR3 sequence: CASSDGQGWEGYTF. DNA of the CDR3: TGTGCCAGCAGTGACGGCCAGGGCTGGGAAGGCTACACCTTC.

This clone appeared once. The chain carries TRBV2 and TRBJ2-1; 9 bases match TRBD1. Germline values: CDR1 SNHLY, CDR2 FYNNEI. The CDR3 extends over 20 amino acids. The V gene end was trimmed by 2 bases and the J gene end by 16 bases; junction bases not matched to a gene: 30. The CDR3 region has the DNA TGTGCCAGCAGTGAACACCCCCGGGACAGGGCCCGAAGGGCGGTAGATTGTGCTTTCTTC. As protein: CASSEHPRDRARRAVDCAFF.

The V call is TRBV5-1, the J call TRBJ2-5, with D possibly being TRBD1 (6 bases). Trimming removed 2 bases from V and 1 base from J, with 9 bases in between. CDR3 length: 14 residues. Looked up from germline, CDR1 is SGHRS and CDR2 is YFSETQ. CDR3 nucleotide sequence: TGCGCCAGCAGCTTACCGACAGGCCAAGAGACCCAGTACTTC. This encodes CASSLPTGQETQYF.

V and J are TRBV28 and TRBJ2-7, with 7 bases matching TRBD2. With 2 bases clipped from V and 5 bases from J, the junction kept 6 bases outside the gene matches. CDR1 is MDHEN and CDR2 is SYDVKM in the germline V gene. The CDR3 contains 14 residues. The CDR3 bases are TGTGCCAGCAGTTTAGGAGGGAGGGCCGACGAGCAGTACTTC. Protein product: CASSLGGRADEQYF.

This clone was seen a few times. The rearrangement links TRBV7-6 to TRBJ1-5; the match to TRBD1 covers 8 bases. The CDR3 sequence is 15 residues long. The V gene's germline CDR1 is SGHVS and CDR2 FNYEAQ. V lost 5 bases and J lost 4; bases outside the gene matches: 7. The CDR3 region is CASSQGQGRNQPQHF. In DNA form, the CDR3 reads TGTGCCAGCAGCCAAGGACAGGGTCGGAATCAGCCCCAGCATTTT. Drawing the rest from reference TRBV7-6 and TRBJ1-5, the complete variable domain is GAGVSQSPRYKVTKRGQDVALRCDPISGHVSLYWYRQALGQGPEFLTYFNYEAQQDKSGLPNDRFSAERPEGSISTLTIQRTEQRDSAMYRCASSQGQGRNQPQHFGDGTRLSIL.

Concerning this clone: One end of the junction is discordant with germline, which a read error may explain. The CDR3 loop is CSVEDFPGQIF. For the CDR3, the DNA is TGCAGCGTTGAAGACTTTCCGGGACAGATCTTC. This chain links TRBV29-1 with TRBJ1-2; 7 bases line up with TRBD1. CDR3 length: 11 residues. The germline V gene has CDR1 SQVTM and CDR2 ANQGSEA.

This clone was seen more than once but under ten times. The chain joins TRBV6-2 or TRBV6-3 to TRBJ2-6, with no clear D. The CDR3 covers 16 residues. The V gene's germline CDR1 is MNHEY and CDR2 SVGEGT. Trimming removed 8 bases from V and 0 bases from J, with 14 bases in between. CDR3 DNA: TGTGCCAGCCGCCAGGCCCTGTACTCTGGGGCCAACGTCCTGACTTTC. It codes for CASRQALYSGANVLTF.

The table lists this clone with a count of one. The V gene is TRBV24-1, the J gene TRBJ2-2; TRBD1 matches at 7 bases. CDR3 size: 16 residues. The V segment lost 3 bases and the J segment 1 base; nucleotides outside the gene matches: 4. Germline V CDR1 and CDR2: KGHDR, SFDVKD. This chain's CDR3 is CATSDTRQGNTGELFF. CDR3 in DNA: TGTGCCACCAGTGATACTAGACAGGGGAACACCGGGGAGCTGTTTTTT.

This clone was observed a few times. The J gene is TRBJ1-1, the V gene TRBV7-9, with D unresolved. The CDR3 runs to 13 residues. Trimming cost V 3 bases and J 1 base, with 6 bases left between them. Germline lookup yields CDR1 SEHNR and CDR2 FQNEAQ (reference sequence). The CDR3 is CASSFTSNTEAFF. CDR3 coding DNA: TGTGCCAGCAGCTTCACATCGAACACTGAAGCTTTCTTT. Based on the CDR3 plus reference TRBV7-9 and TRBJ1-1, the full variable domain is DTGVSQNPRHKITKRGQNVTFRCDPISEHNRLYWYRQTLGQGPEFLTYFQNEAQLEKSRLLSDRFSAERPKGSFSTLEIQRTEQGDSAMYLCASSFTSNTEAFFGQGTRLTVV.

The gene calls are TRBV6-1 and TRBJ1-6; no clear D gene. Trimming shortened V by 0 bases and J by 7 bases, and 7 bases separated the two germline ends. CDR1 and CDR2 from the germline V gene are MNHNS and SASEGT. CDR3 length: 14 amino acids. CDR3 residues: CASSEAASNSPLHF. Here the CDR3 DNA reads TGTGCCAGCAGTGAAGCGGCTTCGAATTCACCCCTCCACTTT.

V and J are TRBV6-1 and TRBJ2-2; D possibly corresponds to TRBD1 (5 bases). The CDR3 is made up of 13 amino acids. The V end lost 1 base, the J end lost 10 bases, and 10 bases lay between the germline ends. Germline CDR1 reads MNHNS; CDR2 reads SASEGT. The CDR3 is CASSEGRVEELFF. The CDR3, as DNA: TGTGCCAGCAGTGAAGGCAGGGTCGAGGAGCTGTTTTTT.

CDR3 amino acids: CASSLGQIRSREQYF. In DNA form, the CDR3 reads TGTGCCAGCAGCTTAGGTCAGATAAGATCGCGGGAGCAGTACTTC. The genes are TRBV13 and TRBJ2-7; D unclear. The V gene lost 0 bases and the J gene lost 7 bases, with 16 bases spanning the gap. This CDR3 has 15 residues. The V gene's germline CDR1 is PRHDT and CDR2 FYEKMQ (reference sequence).

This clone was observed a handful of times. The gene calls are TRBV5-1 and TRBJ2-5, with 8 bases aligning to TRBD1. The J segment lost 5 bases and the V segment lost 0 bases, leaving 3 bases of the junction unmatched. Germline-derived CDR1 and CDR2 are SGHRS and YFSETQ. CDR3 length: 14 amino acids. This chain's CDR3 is CASSLGRGQETQYF. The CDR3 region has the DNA TGCGCCAGCAGCTTGGGCAGGGGGCAGGAGACCCAGTACTTC.

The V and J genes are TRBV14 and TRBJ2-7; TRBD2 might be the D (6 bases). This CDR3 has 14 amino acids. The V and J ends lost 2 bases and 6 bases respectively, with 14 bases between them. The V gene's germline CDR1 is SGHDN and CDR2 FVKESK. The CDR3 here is CASSQFRRGGEQYF. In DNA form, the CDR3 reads TGTGCCAGCAGCCAATTTAGGAGGGGTGGCGAGCAGTACTTC.

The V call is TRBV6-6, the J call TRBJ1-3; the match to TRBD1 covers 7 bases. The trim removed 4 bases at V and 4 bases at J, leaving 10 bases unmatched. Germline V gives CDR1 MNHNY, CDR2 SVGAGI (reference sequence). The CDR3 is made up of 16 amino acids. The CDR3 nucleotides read TGTGCCAGCAGTTCCGCCTTGACAGGGAAAGGAAACACCATATATTTT. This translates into CASSSALTGKGNTIYF.

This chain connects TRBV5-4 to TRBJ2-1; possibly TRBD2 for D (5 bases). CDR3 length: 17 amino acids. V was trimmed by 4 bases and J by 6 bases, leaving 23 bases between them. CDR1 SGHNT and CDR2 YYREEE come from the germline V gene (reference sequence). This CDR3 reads CASSPHPRTSKGNEQFF. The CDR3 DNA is TGTGCCAGCAGCCCTCATCCTCGAACTAGTAAAGGCAATGAGCAGTTCTTC.

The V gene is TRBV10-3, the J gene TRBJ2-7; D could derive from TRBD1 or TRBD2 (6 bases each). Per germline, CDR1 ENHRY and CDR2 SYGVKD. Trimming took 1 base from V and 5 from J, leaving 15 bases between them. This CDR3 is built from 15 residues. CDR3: CAISEWGASRNEQYF. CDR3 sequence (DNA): TGTGCCATCAGTGAGTGGGGGGCTAGCCGCAACGAGCAGTACTTC.

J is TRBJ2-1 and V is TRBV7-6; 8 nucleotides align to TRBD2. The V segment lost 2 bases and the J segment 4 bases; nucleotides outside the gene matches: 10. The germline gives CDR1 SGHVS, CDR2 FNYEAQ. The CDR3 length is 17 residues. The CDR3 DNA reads TGTGCCAGCAGCTTACTGGGTTCGGGAGGGTGGTACAATGAGCAGTTCTTC. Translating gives CASSLLGSGGWYNEQFF.

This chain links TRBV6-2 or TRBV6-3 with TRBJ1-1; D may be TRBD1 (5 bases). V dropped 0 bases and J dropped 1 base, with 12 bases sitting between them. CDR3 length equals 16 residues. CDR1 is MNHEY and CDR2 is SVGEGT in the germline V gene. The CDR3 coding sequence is TGTGCCAGCAGTTACTCACCCTGGACAAGGAACACTGAAGCTTTCTTT. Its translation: CASSYSPWTRNTEAFF.

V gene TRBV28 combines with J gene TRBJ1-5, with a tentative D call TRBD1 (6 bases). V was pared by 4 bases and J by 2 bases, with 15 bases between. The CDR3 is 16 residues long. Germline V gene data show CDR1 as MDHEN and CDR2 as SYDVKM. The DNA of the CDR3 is TGTGCCAGCAGTTCAGGACAGACCAGCGGCAATCAGCCCCAGCATTTT. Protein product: CASSSGQTSGNQPQHF.

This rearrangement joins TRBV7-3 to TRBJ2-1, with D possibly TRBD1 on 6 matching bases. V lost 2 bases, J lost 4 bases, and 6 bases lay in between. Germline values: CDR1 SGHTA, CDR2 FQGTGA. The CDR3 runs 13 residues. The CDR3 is CASSLGQYNEQFF. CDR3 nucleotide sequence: TGTGCCAGCAGCTTAGGACAGTACAATGAGCAGTTCTTC. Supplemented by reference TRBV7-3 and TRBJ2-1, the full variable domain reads GAGVSQTPSNKVTEKGKYVELRCDPISGHTALYWYRQSLGQGPEFLIYFQGTGAADDSGLPNDRFFAVRPEGSVSTLKIQRTERGDSAVYLCASSLGQYNEQFFGPGTRLTVL.

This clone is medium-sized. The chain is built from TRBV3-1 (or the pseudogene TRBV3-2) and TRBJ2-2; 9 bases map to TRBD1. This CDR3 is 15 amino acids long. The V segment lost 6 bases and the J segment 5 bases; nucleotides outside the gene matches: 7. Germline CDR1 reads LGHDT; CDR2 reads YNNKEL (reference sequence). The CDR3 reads CASSPQGAGTGELFF. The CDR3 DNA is TGTGCCAGCAGTCCACAGGGGGCGGGGACCGGGGAGCTGTTTTTT.